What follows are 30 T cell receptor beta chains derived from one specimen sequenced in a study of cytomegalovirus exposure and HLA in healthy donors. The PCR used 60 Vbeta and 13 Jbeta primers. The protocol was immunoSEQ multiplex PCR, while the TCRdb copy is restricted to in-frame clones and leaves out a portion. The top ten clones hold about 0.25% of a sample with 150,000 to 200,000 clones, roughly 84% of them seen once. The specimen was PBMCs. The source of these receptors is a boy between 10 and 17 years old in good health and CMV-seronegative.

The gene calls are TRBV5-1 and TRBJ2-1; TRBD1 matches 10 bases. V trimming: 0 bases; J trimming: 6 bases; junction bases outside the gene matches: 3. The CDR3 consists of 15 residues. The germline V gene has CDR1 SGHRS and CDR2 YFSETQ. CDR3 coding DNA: TGCGCCAGCAGCTTGGCGGGACAGGGGTCCAATGAGCAGTTCTTC. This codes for CASSLAGQGSNEQFF.

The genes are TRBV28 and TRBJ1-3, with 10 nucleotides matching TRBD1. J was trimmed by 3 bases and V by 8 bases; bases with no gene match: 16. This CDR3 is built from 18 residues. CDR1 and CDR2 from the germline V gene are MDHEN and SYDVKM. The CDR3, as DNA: TGTGCCAGCTCCTTCTCGGGTCCGGGACAGGGGAGTGGAAACACCATATATTTT. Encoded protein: CASSFSGPGQGSGNTIYF.

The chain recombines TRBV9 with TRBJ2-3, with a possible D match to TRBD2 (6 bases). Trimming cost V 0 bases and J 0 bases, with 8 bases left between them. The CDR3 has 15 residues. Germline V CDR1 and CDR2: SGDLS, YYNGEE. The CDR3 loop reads CASSVAGTSTDTQYF. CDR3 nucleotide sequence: TGTGCCAGCAGCGTAGCCGGGACTAGCACAGATACGCAGTATTTT.

CDR3 DNA sequence: TGCGCCAGCAGTGCAAGCGGGGGGAACACCGGGGAGCTGTTTTTT. Protein product: CASSASGGNTGELFF. The chain combines TRBV10-1 with TRBJ2-2, with 8 bases aligning to TRBD2. V lost 4 bases and J lost 1; bases outside the gene matches: 2. The germline CDR1 and CDR2 sequences are WNHNN and SYGVQD (reference sequence). The length of the CDR3 is 15 residues.

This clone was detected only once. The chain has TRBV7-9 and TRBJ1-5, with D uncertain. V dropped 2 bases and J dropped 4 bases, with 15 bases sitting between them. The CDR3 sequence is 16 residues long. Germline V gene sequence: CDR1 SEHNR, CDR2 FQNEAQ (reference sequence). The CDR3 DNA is TGTGCCAGCAGCTTATATGTGGGTACGGGGAATCAGCCCCAGCATTTT. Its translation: CASSLYVGTGNQPQHF. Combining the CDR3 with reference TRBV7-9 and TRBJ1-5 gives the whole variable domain DTGVSQNPRHKITKRGQNVTFRCDPISEHNRLYWYRQTLGQGPEFLTYFQNEAQLEKSRLLSDRFSAERPKGSFSTLEIQRTEQGDSAMYLCASSLYVGTGNQPQHFGDGTRLSIL.

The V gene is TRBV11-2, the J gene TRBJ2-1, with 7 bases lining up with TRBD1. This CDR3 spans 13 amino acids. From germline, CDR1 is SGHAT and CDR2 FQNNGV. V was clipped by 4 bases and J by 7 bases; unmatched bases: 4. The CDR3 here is CASSSRGRNEQFF. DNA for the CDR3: TGTGCCAGCAGCTCTAGGGGGCGAAATGAGCAGTTCTTC. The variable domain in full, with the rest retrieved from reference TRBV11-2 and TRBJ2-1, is EAGVAQSPRYKIIEKRQSVAFWCNPISGHATLYWYQQILGQGPKLLIQFQNNGVVDDSQLPKDRFSAERLKGVDSTLKIQPAKLEDSAVYLCASSSRGRNEQFFGPGTRLTVL.

The CDR3 protein is CASSYFGGGYTF. The CDR3 nucleotides read TGTGCCAGCAGTTACTTCGGGGGAGGCTACACCTTC. The rearrangement links TRBV6-5 to TRBJ1-2; D is possibly TRBD1 (5 bases). Germline loops: CDR1 MNHEY, CDR2 SVGAGI. Trimming removed 1 base at V and 8 bases at J, with 8 bases between. This CDR3 is 12 amino acids long.

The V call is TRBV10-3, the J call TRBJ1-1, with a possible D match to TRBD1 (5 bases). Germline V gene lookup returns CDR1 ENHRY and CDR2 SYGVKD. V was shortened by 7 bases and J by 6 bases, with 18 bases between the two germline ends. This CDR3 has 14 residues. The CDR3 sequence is CAITLGGRNAEAFF. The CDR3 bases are TGTGCCATCACCCTGGGGGGGAGGAATGCTGAAGCTTTCTTT.

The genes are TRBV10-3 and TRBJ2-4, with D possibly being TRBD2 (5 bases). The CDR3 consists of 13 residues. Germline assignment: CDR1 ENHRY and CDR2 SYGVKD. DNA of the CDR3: TGTGCTTCACTTGAGCCGGGGAAAAACATTCAGTACTTC. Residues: CASLEPGKNIQYF.

This CDR3 is CAWSVRASEAFF. The CDR3 DNA sequence: TGTGCCTGGAGTGTCAGGGCCTCTGAAGCTTTCTTT. The chain couples TRBV30 to TRBJ1-1, with TRBD1 as a possible D gene (5 bases). CDR1 and CDR2 (germline): GTSNPN, SVGIG (reference sequence). Trimming pared 0 bases from V and 6 bases from J, leaving 8 bases between. CDR3 size: 12 residues.

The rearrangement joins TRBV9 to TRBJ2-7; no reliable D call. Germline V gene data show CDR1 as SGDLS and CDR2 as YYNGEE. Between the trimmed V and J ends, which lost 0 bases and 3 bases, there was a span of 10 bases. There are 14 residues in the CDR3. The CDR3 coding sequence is TGTGCCAGCAGCGTAGCTTTGGCAGGCTACGAGCAGTACTTC. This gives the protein CASSVALAGYEQYF.

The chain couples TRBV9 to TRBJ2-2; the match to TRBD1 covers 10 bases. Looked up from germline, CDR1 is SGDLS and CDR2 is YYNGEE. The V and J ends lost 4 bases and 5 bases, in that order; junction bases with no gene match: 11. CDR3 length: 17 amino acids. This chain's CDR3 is CASSLGGQGVLTGELFF. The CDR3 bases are TGTGCCAGCAGCCTTGGAGGACAGGGGGTTCTAACCGGGGAGCTGTTTTTT.

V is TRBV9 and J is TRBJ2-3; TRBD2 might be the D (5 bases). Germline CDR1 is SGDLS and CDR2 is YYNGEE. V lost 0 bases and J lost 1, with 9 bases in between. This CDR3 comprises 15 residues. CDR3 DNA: TGTGCCAGCAGCGTAGGGGGAGTCGGCACAGATACGCAGTATTTT. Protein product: CASSVGGVGTDTQYF.

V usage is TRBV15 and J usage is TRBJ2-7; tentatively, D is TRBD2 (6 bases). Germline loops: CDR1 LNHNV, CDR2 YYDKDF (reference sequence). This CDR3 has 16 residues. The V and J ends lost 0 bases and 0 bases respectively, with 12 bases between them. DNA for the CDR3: TGTGCCACCAGCAGAGAGATACAGCGGGCCTCCTACGAGCAGTACTTC. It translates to CATSREIQRASYEQYF.

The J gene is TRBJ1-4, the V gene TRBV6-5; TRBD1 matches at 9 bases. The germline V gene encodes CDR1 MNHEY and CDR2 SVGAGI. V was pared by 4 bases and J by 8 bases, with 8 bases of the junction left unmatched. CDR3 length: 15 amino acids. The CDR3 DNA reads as TGTGCCAGCAGTTCGGAGGGACAGGGATTCGAAAAACTGTTTTTT. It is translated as CASSSEGQGFEKLFF.

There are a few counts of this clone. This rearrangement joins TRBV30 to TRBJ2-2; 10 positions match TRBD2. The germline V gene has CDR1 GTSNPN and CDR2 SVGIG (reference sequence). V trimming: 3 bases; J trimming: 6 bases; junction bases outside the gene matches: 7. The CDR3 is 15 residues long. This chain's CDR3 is CAWSPAGGPPGELFF. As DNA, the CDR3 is TGTGCCTGGAGCCCAGCGGGAGGGCCCCCCGGGGAGCTGTTTTTT.

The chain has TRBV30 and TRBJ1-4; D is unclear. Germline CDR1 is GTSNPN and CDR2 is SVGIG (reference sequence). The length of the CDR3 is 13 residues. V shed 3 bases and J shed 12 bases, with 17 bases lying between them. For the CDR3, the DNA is TGTGCCTGGAGGCCTGCCGGCGGGAAGGAACTGTTTTTT. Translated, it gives CAWRPAGGKELFF.

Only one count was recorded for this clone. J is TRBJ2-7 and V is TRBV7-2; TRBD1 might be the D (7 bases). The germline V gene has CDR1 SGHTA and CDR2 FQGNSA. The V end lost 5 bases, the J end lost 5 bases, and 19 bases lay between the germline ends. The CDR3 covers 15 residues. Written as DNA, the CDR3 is TGTGCCAGCAGCCACGCCAGGGGGAGGAGGAACGAGCAGTACTTC. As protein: CASSHARGRRNEQYF.

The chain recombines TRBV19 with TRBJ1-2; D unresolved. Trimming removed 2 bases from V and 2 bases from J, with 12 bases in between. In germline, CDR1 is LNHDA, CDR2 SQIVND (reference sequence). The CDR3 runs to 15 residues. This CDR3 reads CASSIQRNSNYGYTF. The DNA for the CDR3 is TGTGCCAGTAGTATACAAAGGAACAGCAACTATGGCTACACCTTC.

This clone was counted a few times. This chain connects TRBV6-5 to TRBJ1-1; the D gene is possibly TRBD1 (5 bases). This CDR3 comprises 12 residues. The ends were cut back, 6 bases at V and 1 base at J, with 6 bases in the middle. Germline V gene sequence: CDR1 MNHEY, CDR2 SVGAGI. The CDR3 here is CASRRGNTEAFF. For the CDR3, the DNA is TGTGCCAGCAGAAGGGGGAACACTGAAGCTTTCTTT.

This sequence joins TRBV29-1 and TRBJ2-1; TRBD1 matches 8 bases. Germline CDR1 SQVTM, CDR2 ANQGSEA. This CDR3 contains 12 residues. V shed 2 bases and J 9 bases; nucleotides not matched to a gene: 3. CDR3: CSVEQGATEQFF. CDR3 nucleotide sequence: TGCAGCGTTGAACAGGGGGCTACTGAGCAGTTCTTC.

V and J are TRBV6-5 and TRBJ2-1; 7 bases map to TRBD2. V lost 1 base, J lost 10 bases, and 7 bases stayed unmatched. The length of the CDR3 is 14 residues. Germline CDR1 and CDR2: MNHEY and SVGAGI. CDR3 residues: CASSYYPLGGEQFF. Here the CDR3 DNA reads TGTGCCAGCAGTTACTATCCTCTGGGGGGGGAGCAGTTCTTC.

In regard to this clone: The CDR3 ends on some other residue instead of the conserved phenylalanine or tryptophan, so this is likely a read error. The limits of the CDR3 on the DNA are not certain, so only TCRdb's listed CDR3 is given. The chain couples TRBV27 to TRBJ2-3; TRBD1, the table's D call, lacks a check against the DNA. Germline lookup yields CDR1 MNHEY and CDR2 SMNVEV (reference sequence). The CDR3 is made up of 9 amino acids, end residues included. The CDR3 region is CASRDRRMA.

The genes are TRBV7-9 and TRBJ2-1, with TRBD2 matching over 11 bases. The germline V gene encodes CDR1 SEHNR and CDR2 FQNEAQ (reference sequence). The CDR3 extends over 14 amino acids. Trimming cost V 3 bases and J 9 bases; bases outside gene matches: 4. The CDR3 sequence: CASSFSGRGLEQFF. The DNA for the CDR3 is TGTGCCAGCAGCTTTAGCGGGAGGGGTCTTGAGCAGTTCTTC.

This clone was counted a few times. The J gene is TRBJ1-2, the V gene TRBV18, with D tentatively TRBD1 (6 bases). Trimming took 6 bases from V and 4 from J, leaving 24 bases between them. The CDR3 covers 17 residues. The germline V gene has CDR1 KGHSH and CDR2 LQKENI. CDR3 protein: CASSPGAGAPVGYGYTF. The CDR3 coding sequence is TGTGCCAGCTCCCCCGGGGCGGGGGCCCCCGTTGGCTATGGCTACACCTTC.

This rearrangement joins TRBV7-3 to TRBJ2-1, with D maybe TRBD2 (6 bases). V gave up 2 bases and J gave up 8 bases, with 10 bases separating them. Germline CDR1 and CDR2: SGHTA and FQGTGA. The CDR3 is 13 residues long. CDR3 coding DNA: TGTGCCAGCAGCTTACAATCGGGGGATGAGCAGTTCTTC. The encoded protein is CASSLQSGDEQFF.

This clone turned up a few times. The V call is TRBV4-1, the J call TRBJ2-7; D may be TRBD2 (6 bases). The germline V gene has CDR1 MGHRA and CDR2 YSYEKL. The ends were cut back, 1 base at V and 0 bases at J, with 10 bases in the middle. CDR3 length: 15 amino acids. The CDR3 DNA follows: TGCGCCAGCAGCCAAGTGGGGGGACTCTCCTACGAGCAGTACTTC. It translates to CASSQVGGLSYEQYF.

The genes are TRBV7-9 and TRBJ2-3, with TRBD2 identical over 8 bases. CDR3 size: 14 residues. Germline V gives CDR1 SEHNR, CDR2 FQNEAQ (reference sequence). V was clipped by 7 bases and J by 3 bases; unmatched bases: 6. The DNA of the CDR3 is TGTGCCAGCAACCCGACTAGCGCTACAGATACGCAGTATTTT. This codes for CASNPTSATDTQYF.

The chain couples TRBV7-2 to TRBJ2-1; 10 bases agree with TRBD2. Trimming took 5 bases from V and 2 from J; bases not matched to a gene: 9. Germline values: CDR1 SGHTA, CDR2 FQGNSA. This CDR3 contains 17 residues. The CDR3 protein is CASSANLAGETYNEQFF. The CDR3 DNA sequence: TGTGCCAGCAGCGCCAACCTAGCGGGGGAAACCTACAATGAGCAGTTCTTC.

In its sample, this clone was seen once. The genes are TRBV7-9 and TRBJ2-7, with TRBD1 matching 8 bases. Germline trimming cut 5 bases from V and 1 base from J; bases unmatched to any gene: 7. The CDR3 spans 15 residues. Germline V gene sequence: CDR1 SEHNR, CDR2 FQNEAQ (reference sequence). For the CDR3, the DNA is TGTGCCAGCAGCCTTGGGACAGGCCCTTCCTACGAGCAGTACTTC. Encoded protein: CASSLGTGPSYEQYF.